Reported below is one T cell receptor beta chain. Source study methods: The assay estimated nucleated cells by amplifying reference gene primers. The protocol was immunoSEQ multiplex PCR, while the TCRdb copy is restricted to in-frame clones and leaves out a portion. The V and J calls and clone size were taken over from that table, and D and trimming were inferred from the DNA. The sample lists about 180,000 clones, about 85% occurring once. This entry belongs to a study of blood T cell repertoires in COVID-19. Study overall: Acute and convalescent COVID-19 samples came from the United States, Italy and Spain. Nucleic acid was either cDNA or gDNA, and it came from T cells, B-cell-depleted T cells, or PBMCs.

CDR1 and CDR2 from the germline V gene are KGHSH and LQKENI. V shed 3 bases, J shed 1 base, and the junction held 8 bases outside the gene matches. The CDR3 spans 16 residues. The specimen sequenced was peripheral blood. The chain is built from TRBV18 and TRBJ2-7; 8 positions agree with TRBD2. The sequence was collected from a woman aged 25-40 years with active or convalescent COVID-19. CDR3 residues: CASSPWLAGPSYEQYF. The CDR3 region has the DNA TGTGCCAGCTCACCTTGGTTAGCGGGACCGTCCTACGAGCAGTACTTC.